This is a list of T cell receptor beta chains from one sample in a study of blood T cell repertoires in COVID-19. Assay: immunoSEQ multiplex PCR; the TCRdb copy retains only in-frame clones and omits some. The sample lists more than 90,000 clones; about 85% were seen once. Source material: peripheral blood. These receptors came from a human donor in a cohort sampled during active COVID-19. The CDR3 runs from the conserved cysteine through the conserved F or W. The D gene is left open where the match is weak. The size of a clone is reported for some rows only, either as once, few or many, or as a class for expanded clones.

V: TRBV19; J: TRBJ1-2; D: NA; size: NA; DNA: TGTGCCAGTAGGATGGACAGCGTGAACTATGGCTACACCTTC; CDR3: CASRMDSVNYGYTF
V: TRBV6-5; J: TRBJ2-5; D: TRBD1; size: NA; DNA: TGTGCCAGCAGTCAATCCGGGACAGGCAGGGAGACCCAGTACTTC; CDR3: CASSQSGTGRETQYF
V: TRBV7-2; J: TRBJ1-6; D: NA; size: NA; DNA: TGTGCCAGCAGCTCCACAGGAACGAATAATTCACCCCTCCACTTT; CDR3: CASSSTGTNNSPLHF
V: TRBV25-1; J: TRBJ2-1; D: TRBD2; size: NA; DNA: TGTGCCAGCAGTGAATGGGCTAGCGGGTACAATGAGCAGTTCTTC; CDR3: CASSEWASGYNEQFF
V: TRBV7-6; J: TRBJ2-5; D: TRBD2; size: NA; DNA: TGTGCCAGCAGCTTAGGCGGCGGCGGGAGCGGAGAGACCCAGTACTTC; CDR3: CASSLGGGGSGETQYF
V: TRBV5-6; J: TRBJ2-7; D: TRBD1; size: NA; DNA: TGTGCCAGCAGCCATGGGACAGGGATCTCCTACGAGCAGTACTTC; CDR3: CASSHGTGISYEQYF
V: TRBV19; J: TRBJ2-4; D: TRBD2; size: NA; DNA: TGTGCCAGTAGTCCCCGACGGACTAGCGGCAAAAACATTCAGTACTTC; CDR3: CASSPRRTSGKNIQYF
V: TRBV5-5; J: TRBJ1-1; D: NA; size: NA; DNA: TGTGCCAGCTTTCCGGGGGGCAGGGACACTGAAGCTTTCTTT; CDR3: CASFPGGRDTEAFF
V: TRBV19; J: TRBJ2-1; D: TRBD2; size: NA; DNA: TGTGCCAGTAGTATAGGGTGGACTAGCGGGAGGAAGGAGCAGTTCTTC; CDR3: CASSIGWTSGRKEQFF
V: TRBV3-1/TRBV3-2; J: TRBJ1-4; D: TRBD1; size: NA; DNA: TGTGCCAGCAGCTCCCAGGGGGCAGCTAATGAAAAACTGTTTTTT; CDR3: CASSSQGAANEKLFF
V: TRBV12-3/TRBV12-4; J: TRBJ1-2; D: NA; size: NA; DNA: TGTGCCAGCAGTTTGGCGGGGTTGGGCTACACCTTC; CDR3: CASSLAGLGYTF
V: TRBV6-2/TRBV6-3; J: TRBJ2-2; D: TRBD2; size: NA; DNA: TGTGCCAGCAGTGTGTTAGCGGGAACCGGGGAGCTGTTTTTT; CDR3: CASSVLAGTGELFF
V: TRBV4-1; J: TRBJ2-7; D: TRBD1; size: NA; DNA: TGCGCCAGCAGCCCCGCCTTGACAGGGCCCTTTAGAAAGTACTTC; CDR3: CASSPALTGPFRKYF
V: TRBV7-2; J: TRBJ1-4; D: NA; size: few; DNA: TGTGCCAGCAGCTTAAACTCGGTCAGAGGTGAAAAACTGTTTTTT; CDR3: CASSLNSVRGEKLFF
V: TRBV6-5; J: TRBJ1-2; D: TRBD1; size: NA; DNA: TGTGCCAGCAGTTACAAGGGGACAGGGTCTGGCTACACCTTC; CDR3: CASSYKGTGSGYTF
V: TRBV19; J: TRBJ1-3; D: TRBD1; size: NA; DNA: TGTGCCAGTAGTGAGACAGGGAGGAGGAGTGGAAACACCATATATTTT; CDR3: CASSETGRRSGNTIYF
V: TRBV2; J: TRBJ1-2; D: NA; size: NA; DNA: TGTGCCAGCGCGAGGGAGGGGGGCGTATTTGTGTATGGCTACACCTTC; CDR3: CASAREGGVFVYGYTF
V: TRBV9; J: TRBJ2-1; D: NA; size: NA; DNA: TGTGCCAGCAGCGGTCGGTACAATGAGCAGTTCTTC; CDR3: CASSGRYNEQFF
V: TRBV5-1; J: TRBJ1-2; D: NA; size: NA; DNA: TGCGCCAGCAGGACGGGACTGTTTGGCTACACCTTC; CDR3: CASRTGLFGYTF
V: TRBV6-5; J: TRBJ1-5; D: NA; size: NA; DNA: TGTGCCAGCAGACCCGGGGTCGGAGGTCAGCCCCAGCATTTT; CDR3: CASRPGVGGQPQHF
V: TRBV9; J: TRBJ2-7; D: TRBD1; size: NA; DNA: TGTGCCAGCAGCACGGGGACAGCCTACGAGCAGTACTTC; CDR3: CASSTGTAYEQYF
V: TRBV9; J: TRBJ2-7; D: NA; size: NA; DNA: TGTGCCAGCAGCGTAGCTTTGGGGGCGGATGAGCAGTACTTC; CDR3: CASSVALGADEQYF
V: TRBV4-3; J: TRBJ2-3; D: NA; size: NA; DNA: TGCGCCAGCAGCCAAGATGTAAGCGGGCGTAGCACAGATACGCAGTATTTT; CDR3: CASSQDVSGRSTDTQYF
V: TRBV3-1/TRBV3-2; J: TRBJ1-6; D: NA; size: NA; DNA: TGTGCCAGCAGCCAAGCCGACCGGAGCTCACCCCTCCACTTT; CDR3: CASSQADRSSPLHF
V: TRBV19; J: TRBJ2-1; D: TRBD2; size: NA; DNA: TGTGCCTCAAGCCGGGGGCTAGCGGGACACAATGAGCAGTTCTTC; CDR3: CASSRGLAGHNEQFF
V: TRBV6-2/TRBV6-3; J: TRBJ1-5; D: NA; size: few; DNA: TGTGCCAGCAGTTACTCGAGGGTGGTTAACAGAGAGGGCTATAGCAATCAGCCCCAGCATTTT; CDR3: CASSYSRVVNREGYSNQPQHF
V: TRBV7-2; J: TRBJ2-1; D: NA; size: NA; DNA: TGTGCCAGCAGCTTAGTGGGTCTAGCTAATGAGCAGTTCTTC; CDR3: CASSLVGLANEQFF